This T cell receptor (beta chain) was observed in a study of beta chain features in type 1 diabetes. This clone turned up a few times. Its antigen remains unknown. The entirety of the isolated RNA underwent reverse transcription, so expressed TCRB transcripts were sequenced. The average read count of naive, central memory and regulatory T cell samples was approximately 3.5 million. The repertoire was sequenced with immunoSEQ multiplex PCR; TCRdb's copy has only in-frame clones and lacks some. The profile covers under 450,000 clones, with more than 11% appearing a single time and roughly 0.033% taken by the ten largest. V gave up 4 bases and J gave up 4 bases; unmatched junction bases: 15. Germline values: CDR1 SGHDN, CDR2 FVKESK. The CDR3 is 17 amino acids. Study-level points and caveats: Type 1 diabetes patients had moderately but significantly shorter TCRB CDR3s in all four CD4+ subsets.

This clonotype was sampled from a man aged 25 to 40 in good health. The sequenced sample was naive CD4+ T cells from blood. The chain carries TRBV14 and TRBJ1-2; 7 bases are a match to TRBD1. CDR3: CASSRNGDRAYAYGYTF. The CDR3 DNA follows: TGTGCCAGCAGCCGAAACGGTGACAGGGCTTACGCCTATGGCTACACCTTC. Looking up the rest from reference TRBV14 and TRBJ1-2 gives the full variable domain: EAGVTQFPSHSVIEKGQTVTLRCDPISGHDNLYWYRRVMGKEIKFLLHFVKESKQDESGMPNNRFLAERTGGTYSTLKVQPAELEDSGVYFCASSRNGDRAYAYGYTFGSGTRLTVV.